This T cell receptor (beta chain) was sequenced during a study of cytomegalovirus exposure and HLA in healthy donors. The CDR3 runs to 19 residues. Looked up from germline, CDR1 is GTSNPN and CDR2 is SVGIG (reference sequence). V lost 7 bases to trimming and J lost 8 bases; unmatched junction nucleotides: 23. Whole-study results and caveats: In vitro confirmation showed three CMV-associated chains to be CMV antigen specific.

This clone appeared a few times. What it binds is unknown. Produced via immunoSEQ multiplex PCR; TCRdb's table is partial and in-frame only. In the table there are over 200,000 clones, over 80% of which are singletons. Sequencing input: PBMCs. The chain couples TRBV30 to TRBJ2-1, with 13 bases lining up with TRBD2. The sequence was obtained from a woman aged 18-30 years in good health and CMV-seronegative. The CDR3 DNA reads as TGTGCCTCAACCCTCACTAGCGGGGGGGCCGATCACCCTTTCGATGAGCAGTTCTTC. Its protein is CASTLTSGGADHPFDEQFF.